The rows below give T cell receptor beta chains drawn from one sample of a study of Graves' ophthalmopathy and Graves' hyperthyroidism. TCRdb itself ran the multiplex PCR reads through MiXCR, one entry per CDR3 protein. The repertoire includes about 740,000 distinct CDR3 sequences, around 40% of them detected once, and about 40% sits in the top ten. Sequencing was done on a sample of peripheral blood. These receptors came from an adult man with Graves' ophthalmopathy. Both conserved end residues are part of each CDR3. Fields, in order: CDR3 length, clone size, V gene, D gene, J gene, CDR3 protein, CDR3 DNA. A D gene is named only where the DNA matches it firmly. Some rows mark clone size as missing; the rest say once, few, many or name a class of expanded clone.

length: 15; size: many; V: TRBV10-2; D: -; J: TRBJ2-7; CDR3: CASSEGQVSSYEQYF; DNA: TGCGCCAGCAGTGAGGGGCAGGTGAGCTCCTACGAGCAGTACTTC
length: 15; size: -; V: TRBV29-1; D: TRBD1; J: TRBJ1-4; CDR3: CSVYRTGRRDEKLFF; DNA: TGCAGCGTGTACCGGACAGGGAGGAGAGATGAAAAACTGTTTTTT
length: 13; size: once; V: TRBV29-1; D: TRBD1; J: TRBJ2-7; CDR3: CSAGTGRSYEQYF; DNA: TGCAGCGCCGGGACAGGGAGGTCCTACGAGCAGTACTTC
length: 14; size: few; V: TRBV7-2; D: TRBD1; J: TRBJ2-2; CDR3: CASSTGTGPGELFF; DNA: TGTGCCAGCAGCACCGGGACAGGGCCCGGGGAGCTGTTTTTT
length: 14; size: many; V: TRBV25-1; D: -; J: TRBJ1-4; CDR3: CASSDTGRDEKLFF; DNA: TGTGCCAGCAGTGATACGGGGCGAGATGAAAAACTGTTTTTT
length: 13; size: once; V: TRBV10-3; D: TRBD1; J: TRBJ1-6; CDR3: CATQRQGDSPLHF; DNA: TGTGCCACCCAAAGACAGGGTGATTCACCCCTCCACTTT
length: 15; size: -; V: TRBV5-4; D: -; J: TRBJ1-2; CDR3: CASRNRRGGNYGYTF; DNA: TGTGCCAGCAGAAACCGTCGGGGGGGCAACTATGGCTACACCTTC
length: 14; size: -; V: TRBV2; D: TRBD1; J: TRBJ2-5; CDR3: CASWDDRDQETQYF; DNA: TGTGCCAGTTGGGACGACAGGGACCAAGAGACCCAGTACTTC
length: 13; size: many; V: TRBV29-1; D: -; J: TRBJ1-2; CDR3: CSDRDTTNYGYTF; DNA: TGCAGCGACAGGGACACGACTAACTATGGCTACACCTTC
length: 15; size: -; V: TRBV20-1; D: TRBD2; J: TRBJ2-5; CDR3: CSASVGSMGGETQYF; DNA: TGCAGTGCTAGTGTTGGCAGCATGGGGGGGGAGACCCAGTACTTC
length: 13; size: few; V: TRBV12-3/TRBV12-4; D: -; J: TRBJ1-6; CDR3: CASSLKGNSPLHF; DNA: TGTGCCAGCAGTTTAAAAGGGAATTCACCCCTCCACTTT
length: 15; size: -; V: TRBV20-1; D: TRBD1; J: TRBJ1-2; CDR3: CSAYYPATGDYGYTF; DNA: TGCAGTGCCTACTACCCCGCGACAGGGGACTATGGCTACACCTTC
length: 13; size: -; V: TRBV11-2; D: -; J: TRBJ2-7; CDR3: CASSALPGYEQYF; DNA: TGTGCCAGCAGTGCCTTACCGGGCTACGAGCAGTACTTC
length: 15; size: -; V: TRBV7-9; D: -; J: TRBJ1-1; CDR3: CASSLRAGDNTEAFF; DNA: TGTGCCAGCAGCTTAAGGGCAGGAGATAACACTGAAGCTTTCTTT
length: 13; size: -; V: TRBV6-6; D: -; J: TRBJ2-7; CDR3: CAGSGLNSYEQYF; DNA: TGTGCCGGCTCGGGACTTAATTCCTACGAGCAGTACTTC
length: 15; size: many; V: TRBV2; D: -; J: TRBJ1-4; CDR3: CASSEGPPNNEKLFF; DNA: TGTGCCAGCAGTGAAGGTCCTCCAAACAATGAAAAACTGTTTTTT
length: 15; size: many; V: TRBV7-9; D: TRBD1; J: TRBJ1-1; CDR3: CASSWTGGGYTEAFF; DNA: TGTGCCAGCAGTTGGACAGGGGGCGGGTACACTGAAGCTTTCTTT
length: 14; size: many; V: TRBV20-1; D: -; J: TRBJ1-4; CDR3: CSARERGSDEKLFF; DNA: TGCAGTGCTAGAGAGCGAGGATCGGACGAAAAACTGTTTTTT
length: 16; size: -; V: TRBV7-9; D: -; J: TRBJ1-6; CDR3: CASSTDIRTVRSPLHF; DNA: TGTGCCAGCAGCACGGATATACGGACCGTACGTTCACCCCTCCACTTT
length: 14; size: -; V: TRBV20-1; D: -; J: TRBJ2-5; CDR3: CSARSVTGQETQYF; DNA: TGCAGTGCTAGATCGGTGACGGGCCAAGAGACCCAGTACTTC
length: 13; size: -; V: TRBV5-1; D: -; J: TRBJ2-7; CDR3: CASSLVGRHEQYF; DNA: TGCGCCAGCAGCTTGGTGGGGAGGCACGAGCAGTACTTC
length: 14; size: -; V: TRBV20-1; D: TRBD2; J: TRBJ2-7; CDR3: CSATTSGRTYEQYF; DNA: TGCAGTGCAACGACTAGCGGGCGAACCTACGAGCAGTACTTC
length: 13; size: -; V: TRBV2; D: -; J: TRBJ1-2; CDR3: CAISPQGTAGNTF; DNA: TGTGCCATCAGTCCACAGGGTACGGCTGGAAACACCTTC
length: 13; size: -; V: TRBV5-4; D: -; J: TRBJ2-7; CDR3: CASSPVGSYEQYF; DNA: TGTGCCAGCAGCCCGGTTGGCTCCTACGAGCAGTACTTC
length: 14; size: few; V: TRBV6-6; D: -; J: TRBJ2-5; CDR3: CASSYMSNQETQYF; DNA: TGTGCCAGCAGTTATATGAGCAATCAAGAGACCCAGTACTTC
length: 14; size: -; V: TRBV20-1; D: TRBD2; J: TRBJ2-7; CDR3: CSAPLAGLSYEQYF; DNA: TGCAGTGCTCCCCTAGCGGGACTATCCTACGAGCAGTACTTC
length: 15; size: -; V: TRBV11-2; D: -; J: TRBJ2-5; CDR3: CASSSGALESETQYF; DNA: TGTGCCAGCAGCTCCGGGGCACTAGAATCTGAGACCCAGTACTTC
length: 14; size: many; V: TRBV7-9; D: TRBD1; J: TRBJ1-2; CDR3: CASSQGTALDGYTF; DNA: TGTGCCAGCAGCCAAGGGACAGCGCTTGATGGCTACACCTTC
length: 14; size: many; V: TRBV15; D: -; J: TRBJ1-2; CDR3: CATSRDEGRRGYTF; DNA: TGTGCCACCAGCAGAGATGAGGGGCGTCGGGGCTACACCTTC
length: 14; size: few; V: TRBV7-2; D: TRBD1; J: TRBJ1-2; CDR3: CASSTAQGGYGYTF; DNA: TGTGCCAGCAGCACCGCACAGGGGGGCTATGGCTACACCTTC
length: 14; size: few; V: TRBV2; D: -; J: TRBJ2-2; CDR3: CASRPGLNTGELFF; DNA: TGTGCCAGCAGGCCTGGACTGAACACCGGGGAGCTGTTTTTT
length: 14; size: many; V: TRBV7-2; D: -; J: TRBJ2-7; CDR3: CASTFLGGPYEQYF; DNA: TGTGCCAGCACCTTCCTCGGGGGCCCCTACGAGCAGTACTTC
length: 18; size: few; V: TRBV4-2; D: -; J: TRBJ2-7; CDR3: CASSRTLAVTDRTNEQYF; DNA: TGTGCCAGCAGCCGTACCTTAGCCGTGACAGACCGAACGAACGAGCAGTACTTC
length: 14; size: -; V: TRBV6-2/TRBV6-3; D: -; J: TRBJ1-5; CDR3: CASSPLSPNQPQHF; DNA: TGTGCCAGCAGTCCCCTCAGCCCCAATCAGCCCCAGCATTTT
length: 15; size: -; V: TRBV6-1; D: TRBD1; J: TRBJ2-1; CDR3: CASKSGQGESNEQFF; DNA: TGTGCCAGCAAATCTGGACAGGGGGAGAGCAATGAGCAGTTCTTC
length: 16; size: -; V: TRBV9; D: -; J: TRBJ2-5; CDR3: CASSPVGLQSRETQHF; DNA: TGTGCCAGCAGCCCCGTAGGGTTGCAATCTCGAGAGACCCAGCACTTC
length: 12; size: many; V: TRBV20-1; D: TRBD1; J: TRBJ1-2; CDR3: CSAKQGIYGYTF; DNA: TGCAGTGCTAAACAGGGGATTTATGGCTACACCTTC
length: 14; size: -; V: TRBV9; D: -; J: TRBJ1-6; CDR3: CASSQEPRDSPLHF; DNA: TGTGCCAGCAGCCAAGAACCTAGGGATTCACCCCTCCACTTT
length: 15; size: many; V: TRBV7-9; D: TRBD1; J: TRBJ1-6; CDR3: CASSQGQGTNSPLHF; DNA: TGTGCCAGCAGCCAAGGACAGGGGACAAATTCACCCCTCCACTTT